This TCR beta chain was recovered during a study of blood T cell repertoires in COVID-19. Trimming pared 5 bases from V and 3 bases from J, leaving 14 bases between. The CDR3 sequence is 14 residues long. The germline CDR1 and CDR2 sequences are LNHDA and SQIVND (reference sequence). Assay used: immunoSEQ multiplex PCR; TCRdb lists only in-frame clones, some missing. This sample has just over 250,000 clones; around 90% occur once, and the top ten carry about a tenth. Sequenced: peripheral blood. The chain has TRBV19 and TRBJ2-7, with a weak D call TRBD2 (6 bases). The receptor was derived from a woman aged 65 to 85 with COVID-19, enrolled during active disease. CDR3 sequence reads: CASSQKRAYYEQYF. For the CDR3, the DNA is TGTGCCAGTAGTCAGAAGCGGGCTTACTACGAGCAGTACTTC. Variable domain in full (rest from reference TRBV19 and TRBJ2-7): DGGITQSPKYLFRKEGQNVTLSCEQNLNHDAMYWYRQDPGQGLRLIYYSQIVNDFQKGDIAEGYSVSREKKESFPLTVTSAQKNPTAFYLCASSQKRAYYEQYFGPGTRLTVT.